Shown below are 14 T cell receptor beta chains from a single sample sequenced in a study of cytotoxic CD8 clonotypes in ibrutinib-treated CLL. Using immunoSEQ multiplex PCR, the repertoire was profiled, and TCRdb retains in-frame clones only, with some absent. The data show roughly 160,000 clones, 70% to 85% seen once. The sample in question was PBMCs, obtained after 24 months of ibrutinib treatment. The receptor source for this set is a human donor with chronic lymphocytic leukemia.

The V call is TRBV4-3, the J call TRBJ2-7, with 9 bases lining up with TRBD1. Trimming took 4 bases from V and 3 from J; bases not matched to a gene: 10. Germline CDR1 is LGHNA and CDR2 is YSLEER. The CDR3 runs 16 residues. The CDR3 region is CASSPAQGQGSYEQYF. The CDR3, as DNA: TGCGCCAGCAGCCCTGCACAGGGACAGGGCAGCTACGAGCAGTACTTC.

The chain uses TRBV28 and TRBJ2-7, with 8 nucleotides matching TRBD2. The CDR3 contains 15 residues. V gave up 6 bases and J gave up 3 bases; unmatched junction bases: 10. CDR1 and CDR2 (germline): MDHEN, SYDVKM. The CDR3 nucleotides are TGTGCCAGCAGACACCCCCGACTAGCGAGCTACGAGCAGTACTTC. Encoded protein: CASRHPRLASYEQYF.

V is TRBV30 and J is TRBJ1-5; 9 bases align to TRBD1. Trimming at V came to 4 bases and at J to 4 bases, leaving 8 bases not matched to a gene. This CDR3 spans 15 amino acids. Germline assignment: CDR1 GTSNPN and CDR2 SVGIG (reference sequence). CDR3 coding DNA: TGTGCCTGGAAGGGCCGGGACAGGGCAAATCAGCCCCAGCATTTT. This sequence encodes CAWKGRDRANQPQHF.

V is TRBV28 and J is TRBJ1-1; the match to TRBD1 covers 9 bases. This CDR3 region has 15 residues. Germline CDR1 is MDHEN and CDR2 is SYDVKM. V dropped 5 bases and J dropped 1; count of bases not matched to a gene: 5. The CDR3 region is CASSAHRGRNTEAFF. In nucleotides, the CDR3 is TGTGCCAGCAGTGCCCACAGGGGGCGGAACACTGAAGCTTTCTTT. Variable domain in full (rest from reference TRBV28 and TRBJ1-1): DVKVTQSSRYLVKRTGEKVFLECVQDMDHENMFWYRQDPGLGLRLIYFSYDVKMKEKGDIPEGYSVSREKKERFSLILESASTNQTSMYLCASSAHRGRNTEAFFGQGTRLTVV.

The genes are TRBV19 and TRBJ1-2; D is ambiguous. The V gene lost 1 base and the J gene lost 4 bases, with 13 bases spanning the gap. There are 15 residues in the CDR3. Germline values: CDR1 LNHDA, CDR2 SQIVND (reference sequence). CDR3 sequence: CASSIGVGLGYGYTF. The CDR3 DNA reads as TGTGCCAGTAGTATAGGGGTAGGTCTTGGCTATGGCTACACCTTC.

This rearrangement joins TRBV11-2 to TRBJ2-5; maybe TRBD1 (6 bases). Germline values: CDR1 SGHAT, CDR2 FQNNGV. Trimming pared 5 bases from V and 4 bases from J, leaving 17 bases between. CDR3 size: 15 residues. For the CDR3, the DNA is TGTGCCAGCAGCCCCCAGGGGCTAGTCGTAGAGACCCAGTACTTC. This encodes CASSPQGLVVETQYF.

The J gene is TRBJ1-1, the V gene TRBV30; no reliable D call. The CDR3 sequence is 16 residues long. The germline gives CDR1 GTSNPN, CDR2 SVGIG (reference sequence). Trimming cost V 3 bases and J 0 bases, with 17 bases left between them. For the CDR3, the DNA is TGTGCCTGGAGCCGTTCGGTGACAAGAGTGAACACTGAAGCTTTCTTT. The encoded protein is CAWSRSVTRVNTEAFF.

The V gene is TRBV5-4, the J gene TRBJ2-5; 11 bases match TRBD2. CDR3 length equals 16 residues. Trimming cost V 4 bases and J 2 bases; bases outside gene matches: 7. CDR1 and CDR2 (germline): SGHNT, YYREEE (reference sequence). The CDR3: CASSHRLAGPQETQYF. CDR3 sequence (DNA): TGTGCCAGCAGCCACCGACTAGCGGGACCTCAAGAGACCCAGTACTTC. The full variable domain, with the rest looked up from reference TRBV5-4 and TRBJ2-5, is ETGVTQSPTHLIKTRGQQVTLRCSSQSGHNTVSWYQQALGQGPQFIFQYYREEENGRGNFPPRFSGLQFPNYSSELNVNALELDDSALYLCASSHRLAGPQETQYFGPGTRLLVL.

The chain combines TRBV5-1 with TRBJ1-1, with TRBD1 matching 7 bases. Germline V gene lookup returns CDR1 SGHRS and CDR2 YFSETQ. This CDR3 is 15 amino acids long. With V trimmed by 1 base and J by 4 bases, 7 bases remained unmatched. The CDR3 reads CASSLIDREGTEAFF. CDR3 nucleotide sequence: TGCGCCAGCAGCTTGATCGACAGGGAAGGCACTGAAGCTTTCTTT.

The chain links TRBV28 to TRBJ2-7; 13 bases line up with TRBD2. Germline V gives CDR1 MDHEN, CDR2 SYDVKM. The CDR3 sequence is 17 residues long. V dropped 2 bases and J dropped 5; count of bases not matched to a gene: 9. The CDR3 reads CASSLRFGLAGVHEQYF. The CDR3 DNA reads as TGTGCCAGCAGTTTACGCTTCGGACTAGCGGGAGTCCACGAGCAGTACTTC.

With respect to this clone: Other DNA sequences from this sample encode an identical CDR3 as well. This sequence joins TRBV6-1 and TRBJ2-7, with a possible D match to TRBD1 (6 bases). The CDR3 totals 13 residues. Germline V gene data show CDR1 as MNHNS and CDR2 as SASEGT. Trimming removed 5 bases at V and 2 bases at J, with 10 bases between. CDR3 sequence: CASSLDRPYEQYF. CDR3 sequence (DNA): TGTGCCAGCAGTTTGGACAGACCCTACGAGCAGTACTTC.

This rearrangement joins TRBV13 to TRBJ1-2; 7 positions agree with TRBD1. The CDR3 totals 16 residues. V was clipped by 2 bases and J by 8 bases; unmatched bases: 14. Germline loops: CDR1 PRHDT, CDR2 FYEKMQ (reference sequence). DNA of the CDR3: TGTGCCAGCAGCTTAAGATACCACCGGGACAGCGGGGGCTACACCTTC. It translates to CASSLRYHRDSGGYTF.

Note on this clone: In the same sample, other DNA sequences code for this CDR3. The V gene is TRBV28, the J gene TRBJ1-2; D is unclear. The germline V gene has CDR1 MDHEN and CDR2 SYDVKM. There are 13 residues in the CDR3. The V and J ends lost 5 bases and 4 bases respectively, with 11 bases between them. The CDR3 region is CASSPPLAYGYTF. CDR3 in DNA: TGTGCCAGCAGTCCCCCCCTCGCCTATGGCTACACCTTC.

The chain is built from TRBV5-8 and TRBJ1-1; D not certain. The CDR3 runs 16 residues. The germline gives CDR1 SGHTS, CDR2 YDEGEE. Between the trimmed V and J ends, which lost 0 bases and 1 base, there was a span of 13 bases. CDR3 in DNA: TGTGCCAGCAGCTTGGCCGTAAACACAAAGAACACTGAAGCTTTCTTT. This codes for CASSLAVNTKNTEAFF.